Below, 2 T cell receptor beta chains from the same sample are listed, as sequenced in a study of response to subunit inactivated influenza vaccine. One entry per CDR3 protein, called by TCRdb with MiXCR from the RT-PCR reads. The table includes more than 700,000 distinct CDR3 sequences, 21% detected once. This specimen was PBMCs from blood, taken more than 4 days after vaccination. The receptors come from a man aged 45-60 years who received an inactivated influenza vaccine.

The CDR3 protein is CASSQVPLGQGPYEQYF. CDR3 sequence (DNA): TGCGCCAGCAGCCAAGTCCCCTTAGGACAGGGCCCCTACGAGCAGTACTTC. This rearrangement joins TRBV4-3 to TRBJ2-7; TRBD1 agrees at 8 bases. There are 17 residues in the CDR3. Trimming removed 1 base from V and 2 bases from J; junction bases left unmatched: 10. Germline V CDR1 and CDR2: LGHNA, YSLEER.

The chain carries TRBV6-5 and TRBJ2-5, with TRBD2 matching 10 bases. This CDR3 has 16 amino acids. Germline lookup yields CDR1 MNHEY and CDR2 SVGAGI. The V gene end was trimmed by 3 bases and the J gene end by 5 bases; junction bases not matched to a gene: 9. The CDR3 reads CASSYGSGGSRETQYF. CDR3 bases: TGTGCCAGCAGTTATGGTAGCGGGGGGTCGAGGGAGACCCAGTACTTC.